These 13 T cell receptor beta chains came from one sample sequenced in a study of T cells after yellow fever vaccination. TCRdb analysed the 5' RACE reads with MiXCR anew, one entry per CDR3 protein. This sample has about 300,000 distinct CDR3 sequences, with roughly 7% found just once. The source material was PBMCs, sampled roughly seven weeks after the first yellow fever vaccination. The receptor set was obtained from a man between 18 and 29 years old who received the YFV17D yellow fever vaccine.

The table lists this clonotype with a few counts. The chain combines TRBV20-1 with TRBJ2-2; 11 bases align to TRBD2. CDR3 length: 15 amino acids. Germline V gene sequence: CDR1 DFQATT, CDR2 SNEGSKA (reference sequence). With 0 bases clipped from V and 4 bases from J, the junction kept 1 base outside the gene matches. The CDR3 here is CSAREGLAATGELFF. The CDR3 DNA follows: TGCAGTGCTAGAGAGGGACTAGCGGCCACCGGGGAGCTGTTTTTT.

This clonotype has a count of ten or more. V usage is TRBV21-1 and J usage is TRBJ2-7; TRBD1 is the table's D call and was not checked against the DNA. TRBV21-1 corresponds to a pseudogene. This CDR3 is built from 10 residues. The DNA of the CDR3 is TGTGCCAGCAGCAAAGGTGGGGGAATCGTC. Translating gives CASSKGGGIV.

This clonotype was seen repeatedly, ten times or more. The chain carries TRBV7-9 and TRBJ1-2; D gene ambiguous. V was cut by 5 bases and J by 9 bases, with 10 bases left in between. The CDR3 is made up of 11 amino acids. Germline V gene sequence: CDR1 SEHNR, CDR2 FQNEAQ (reference sequence). The CDR3: CASSPQSSYTF. The CDR3 DNA is TGTGCCAGCAGCCCCCAATCGAGCTACACCTTC.

This clonotype was picked up a small number of times. This chain links TRBV5-1 with TRBJ1-3; D is perhaps TRBD1 (5 bases). The CDR3 spans 16 residues. Germline V gene lookup returns CDR1 SGHRS and CDR2 YFSETQ. V was trimmed by 0 bases and J by 0 bases, leaving 10 bases between them. The CDR3 nucleotides are TGCGCCAGCAGCTTGGGGGGGACCTCCTCTGGAAACACCATATATTTT. Translated: CASSLGGTSSGNTIYF.

In this sample, this clonotype turned up a few times. The CDR3 DNA is TGTGCCAGCAGCCGTCCCCCCGGTGGGGAGCTGTTTTTT. Amino acids: CASSRPPGGELFF. The V gene is TRBV7-9, the J gene TRBJ2-2; the D is unclear. Germline V gives CDR1 SEHNR, CDR2 FQNEAQ (reference sequence). V was pared by 5 bases and J by 8 bases, with 12 bases between. This CDR3 contains 13 residues.

The chain couples TRBV28 to TRBJ1-2, with D unclear. The V and J ends lost 7 bases and 7 bases respectively, with 13 bases between them. CDR3 length: 12 amino acids. From germline, CDR1 is MDHEN and CDR2 SYDVKM. The CDR3 spells CASKQALGGYTF. The CDR3 region has the DNA TGTGCCAGCAAGCAGGCTCTTGGTGGCTACACCTTC.

This clonotype was seen more than once but under ten times. This sequence joins TRBV28 and TRBJ1-1, with D possibly being TRBD1 (5 bases). Germline lookup yields CDR1 MDHEN and CDR2 SYDVKM. Trimming stripped 6 bases from V and 6 bases from J, with 14 bases between. The CDR3 is 13 residues long. The CDR3 here is CASRYGGYAEAFF. CDR3 DNA: TGTGCCAGCAGGTACGGGGGATACGCTGAAGCTTTCTTT.

This chain connects TRBV6-2 or TRBV6-3 to TRBJ1-5; TRBD1 might be the D (5 bases). The CDR3 consists of 13 residues. V was cut by 8 bases and J by 8 bases, with 16 bases left in between. Germline CDR1 and CDR2: MNHEY and SVGEGT. The CDR3: CASGRQFLEPQHF. The CDR3, as DNA: TGTGCCAGCGGGCGACAGTTTTTGGAGCCCCAGCATTTT.

This clonotype was seen many times. The chain recombines TRBV11-2 with TRBJ2-1; D remains ambiguous. Germline V gives CDR1 SGHAT, CDR2 FQNNGV. V lost 10 bases, J lost 7 bases, and 20 bases lay in between. This CDR3 region has 14 residues. CDR3 DNA: TGTGCCACCTCGCCCGAGATCTTAGGGAATGAGCAGTTCTTC. It is translated as CATSPEILGNEQFF.

This clonotype was seen ten or more times. V gene TRBV12-3 or TRBV12-4 combines with J gene TRBJ2-4, with 9 bases that match TRBD2. This CDR3 contains 16 residues. V was clipped by 10 bases and J by 3 bases; unmatched bases: 13. CDR3 residues: CAIAGGPGDGKNIQYF. CDR3 in DNA: TGTGCCATCGCGGGGGGGCCGGGTGACGGCAAAAACATTCAGTACTTC.

The table lists this clonotype with many counts. The rearrangement links TRBV6-1 to TRBJ2-3, with D possibly being TRBD2 (6 bases). This CDR3 has 15 residues. Germline CDR1 reads MNHNS; CDR2 reads SASEGT. The ends were cut back, 6 bases at V and 6 bases at J, with 19 bases in the middle. As DNA, the CDR3 is TGTGCCAGCAGCCCGGCGCGGGGCCTTTGGGATACGCAGTATTTT. Its protein is CASSPARGLWDTQYF.

The rearrangement uses TRBV19 and TRBJ2-3, with 11 bases aligning to TRBD2. With V trimmed by 5 bases and J by 2 bases, 3 bases remained unmatched. Germline CDR1 and CDR2: LNHDA and SQIVND (reference sequence). The CDR3 loop spans 15 amino acids. Here the CDR3 DNA reads TGTGCCAGTAGTCGGGGACTAGCGGACACAGATACGCAGTATTTT. The encoded protein is CASSRGLADTDTQYF.

This clonotype showed up many times. This chain joins TRBV20-1 and TRBJ1-4; D is perhaps TRBD1 (5 bases). The V and J ends lost 2 bases and 8 bases respectively, with 15 bases between them. Germline-derived CDR1 and CDR2 are DFQATT and SNEGSKA (reference sequence). The CDR3 has 14 residues. CDR3 sequence reads: CSARPTGLDEKLFF. The CDR3 DNA follows: TGCAGTGCTAGACCGACGGGGCTTGACGAAAAACTGTTTTTT.